Reported below is one T cell receptor (beta chain). The antigen remains unidentified. The sample originates from a study of T cells in Graves' hyperthyroidism and ophthalmopathy. Study results and limitations: Appearing also in blood were most of the thyroid clonotypes expanded above 0.001.

RNA transcripts provided the source from which TCR beta CDR3 regions were amplified. The TCR CDR3 first-round RT-PCR relied on the HTBI primer set. Each CDR3 protein gets one entry after TCRdb re-called the multiplex PCR reads with MiXCR. The data contain 300,000 to 350,000 distinct CDR3 sequences, about 20% of them singletons. The CDR3 contains 16 residues. J gave up 0 bases and V 8 bases, and 11 bases lay outside the gene matches. Graves' hyperthyroidism qualified as stable when ophthalmopathy did not progress within 18 months. Patients aged 18 to 65 had newly diagnosed hyperthyroidism lasting under 2 months. Together with thyroid ultrasound, orbital computed tomography, serum thyroxine and TRAb, clinical symptoms were used for diagnoses.

Sequences were obtained from blood. The chain employs TRBV12-3 or TRBV12-4 and TRBJ2-3; 7 bases match TRBD1. The receptor was derived from a woman in her forties or fifties with Graves' hyperthyroidism. The DNA for the CDR3 is TGTGCCAGCGCGGCCAAAGGACAGGCTAGCACAGATACGCAGTATTTT. Translating it yields CASAAKGQASTDTQYF.